These 10 T cell receptor beta chains originate from one sample sequenced in a study of naive and memory T cell subsets. A UMI-containing oligonucleotide was joined by 3' ligation to the TCR cDNA template. The SP2 primer and nested alpha and beta constant region primers amplified ligated cDNA in four rounds. TCRdb used MiXCR to reprocess the 5' RACE reads, holding one entry per CDR3 protein. The table lists more than 45,000 distinct CDR3 sequences, around 7.3% of them singletons. The receptor source for this set is a male donor in good health.

Ten or more counts support this clonotype. DNA of the CDR3: TGTGCCAGCAGTTCCGGGACAGGGTCCTACGAGCAGTACTTC. Translation: CASSSGTGSYEQYF. The rearrangement links TRBV6-5 to TRBJ2-7, with 9 bases that match TRBD1. The CDR3 has 14 residues. Germline V gene lookup returns CDR1 MNHEY and CDR2 SVGAGI. Losses at the gene ends were 4 bases for V and 1 base for J; bases not matched to a gene: 2.

This clonotype was seen more than once but under ten times. CDR3 amino acids: CASSTRDRYNEQFF. In DNA form, the CDR3 reads TGTGCCAGCAGCACCCGGGACAGGTACAATGAGCAGTTCTTC. This chain connects TRBV11-3 to TRBJ2-1; the match to TRBD1 covers 8 bases. The length of the CDR3 is 14 residues. The V gene end was trimmed by 5 bases and the J gene end by 4 bases; junction bases not matched to a gene: 4. Germline values: CDR1 SGHNT, CDR2 YENEEA.

This clonotype was found many times. V and J are TRBV14 and TRBJ2-7; 7 bases line up with TRBD2. This CDR3 has 15 amino acids. With V trimmed by 1 base and J by 0 bases, 3 bases remained unmatched. CDR1 is SGHDN and CDR2 is FVKESK in the germline V gene. DNA for the CDR3: TGTGCCAGCAGCCAAGTCGGGGAGGGCTCCTACGAGCAGTACTTC. Translated, it gives CASSQVGEGSYEQYF.

By sample fraction, this clonotype is medium-sized (0.01 to 0.1%). This chain connects TRBV3-1 to TRBJ1-2; 7 bases are a match to TRBD1. There are 14 residues in the CDR3. Per germline, CDR1 LGHDT and CDR2 YNNKEL (reference sequence). J gave up 2 bases and V 3 bases, and 3 bases lay outside the gene matches. The CDR3 nucleotides are TGTGCCAGCAGCCAGCAAGGGGGCAACTATGGCTACACCTTC. Encoded protein: CASSQQGGNYGYTF.

This clonotype was detected a few times. The chain combines TRBV14 with TRBJ1-1, with D tentatively TRBD1 (6 bases). The V gene's germline CDR1 is SGHDN and CDR2 FVKESK. CDR3 size: 17 residues. The germline V and J ends were trimmed by 1 base and 6 bases, with 21 bases remaining between them. CDR3 bases: TGTGCCAGCAGCCAAGTAACCGGGCGAGGCAGGGGCTCTGAAGCTTTCTTT. It translates to CASSQVTGRGRGSEAFF. Looking up the rest from reference TRBV14 and TRBJ1-1 gives the full variable domain: EAGVTQFPSHSVIEKGQTVTLRCDPISGHDNLYWYRRVMGKEIKFLLHFVKESKQDESGMPNNRFLAERTGGTYSTLKVQPAELEDSGVYFCASSQVTGRGRGSEAFFGQGTRLTVV.

The chain uses TRBV6-5 and TRBJ1-5; TRBD1 aligns across 10 bases. Germline loops: CDR1 MNHEY, CDR2 SVGAGI. The CDR3 runs to 14 residues. After removal of 8 bases from V and 4 bases from J, the junction contained 5 bases not matched to a gene. CDR3 nucleotides: TGTGCCAGCCGTAGGGGACAGGGGAATCAGCCCCAGCATTTT. Encoded protein: CASRRGQGNQPQHF.

This chain joins TRBV19 and TRBJ1-1; 8 nucleotides agree with TRBD1. CDR3 length equals 15 residues. In germline, CDR1 is LNHDA, CDR2 SQIVND (reference sequence). Trimming removed 3 bases from V and 4 bases from J; junction bases left unmatched: 7. This chain's CDR3 is CASSMLQGARTEAFF. The CDR3 DNA reads TGTGCCAGTAGTATGTTGCAGGGGGCTCGCACTGAAGCTTTCTTT. The variable domain in full, with the rest retrieved from reference TRBV19 and TRBJ1-1, is DGGITQSPKYLFRKEGQNVTLSCEQNLNHDAMYWYRQDPGQGLRLIYYSQIVNDFQKGDIAEGYSVSREKKESFPLTVTSAQKNPTAFYLCASSMLQGARTEAFFGQGTRLTVV.

This clonotype showed up many times. The chain's CDR3 is CASSPNTGTGTEAFF. CDR3 coding DNA: TGTGCCAGCAGTCCAAATACCGGGACAGGAACTGAAGCTTTCTTT. The chain is built from TRBV6-2 or TRBV6-3 and TRBJ1-1; 8 nucleotides line up with TRBD1. V was clipped by 5 bases and J by 5 bases; unmatched bases: 10. The CDR3 consists of 15 residues. The V gene's germline CDR1 is MNHEY and CDR2 SVGEGT.

This chain uses TRBV7-9 with TRBJ2-1; possible D gene TRBD2, 5 bases. V lost 0 bases and J 0 bases, leaving 12 bases between the germline ends. The length of the CDR3 is 17 residues. Germline CDR1 SEHNR, CDR2 FQNEAQ (reference sequence). CDR3 bases: TGTGCCAGCAGCTTAGCGCAAGGAGACTACTCCTACAATGAGCAGTTCTTC. Its translation: CASSLAQGDYSYNEQFF. The whole variable domain, filled in from reference TRBV7-9 and TRBJ2-1, reads DTGVSQNPRHKITKRGQNVTFRCDPISEHNRLYWYRQTLGQGPEFLTYFQNEAQLEKSRLLSDRFSAERPKGSFSTLEIQRTEQGDSAMYLCASSLAQGDYSYNEQFFGPGTRLTVL.

The chain has TRBV5-4 and TRBJ2-1, with 10 bases aligning to TRBD1. CDR1 and CDR2 (germline): SGHNT, YYREEE (reference sequence). The V and J ends lost 3 bases and 7 bases, in that order; junction bases with no gene match: 10. The CDR3 covers 16 residues. In nucleotides, the CDR3 is TGTGCCAGCAGCTACCCTCGAGGACAGGGGGTAAATGAGCAGTTCTTC. Encoded protein: CASSYPRGQGVNEQFF.